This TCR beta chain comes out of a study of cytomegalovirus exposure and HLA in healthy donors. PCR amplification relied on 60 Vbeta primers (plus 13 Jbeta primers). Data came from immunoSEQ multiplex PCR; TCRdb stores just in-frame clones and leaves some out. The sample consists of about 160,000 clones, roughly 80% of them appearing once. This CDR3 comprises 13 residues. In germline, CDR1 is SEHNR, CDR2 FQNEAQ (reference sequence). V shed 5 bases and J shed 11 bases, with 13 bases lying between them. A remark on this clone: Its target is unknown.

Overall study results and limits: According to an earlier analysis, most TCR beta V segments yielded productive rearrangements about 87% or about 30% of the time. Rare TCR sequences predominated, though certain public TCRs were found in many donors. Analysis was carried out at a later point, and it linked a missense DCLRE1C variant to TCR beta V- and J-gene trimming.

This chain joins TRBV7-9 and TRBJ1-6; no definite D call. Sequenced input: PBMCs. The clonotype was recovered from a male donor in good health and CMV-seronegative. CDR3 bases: TGTGCCAGCAGCGTAGGGTGGGAGACACCCCTCCACTTT. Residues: CASSVGWETPLHF.